Following are 30 T cell receptor beta chains from one sample sequenced in a study of vaccination and CD4 T cells after COVID-19. These receptors have no identified antigens. Once obtained from cultured CD4+ T cells, the DNA was sequenced using the Oncomine TCR Beta short-read assay. TCRdb reanalysed the PCR reads using MiXCR and keeps one entry per CDR3 protein. The sample holds about 16,000 distinct CDR3 sequences, roughly 45% seen once. Noted treatment: roughly ten-day PBMC culture with coronavirus spike peptide pools or control peptides (ViraFEST assay). Source: CD4+ T cells from blood, cultured in vitro, taken after SARS-CoV-2 vaccination. The receptor set was obtained from a human donor who had recovered from COVID-19.

This sequence joins TRBV6-1 and TRBJ1-5, with TRBD1 as a possible D gene (5 bases). The germline CDR1 and CDR2 sequences are MNHNS and SASEGT. Trimming left V 7 bases short and J 7 bases short, with 17 bases between. The CDR3 is made up of 14 amino acids. The CDR3 loop is CASNPQAGGQPQHF. For the CDR3, the DNA is TGTGCCAGCAACCCACAGGCTGGCGGCCAGCCCCAGCATTTT.

This clonotype is medium-sized by share. The CDR3 sequence: CASSPLRGLSTDTQYF. The CDR3 nucleotides are TGTGCCAGCAGCCCACTGCGCGGTTTATCGACAGATACGCAGTATTTT. The chain employs TRBV6-2 or TRBV6-3 and TRBJ2-3; D call uncertain. CDR1 is MNHEY and CDR2 is SVGEGT in the germline V gene. The CDR3 sequence is 16 residues long. Trimming took 6 bases from V and 3 from J, leaving 19 bases between them.

This clonotype was recorded a few times. The chain combines TRBV27 with TRBJ1-2; 10 bases match TRBD1. The germline V gene has CDR1 MNHEY and CDR2 SMNVEV (reference sequence). The trim removed 7 bases at V and 5 bases at J, leaving 7 bases unmatched. This CDR3 has 14 residues. In DNA, the CDR3 is TGTGCCAGCACCATGCGACAGGGGGCGTATGGCTACACCTTC. Translated: CASTMRQGAYGYTF.

This clonotype was recorded a few times. The chain couples TRBV27 to TRBJ2-3; 8 bases agree with TRBD2. V lost 6 bases, J lost 2 bases, and 7 bases stayed unmatched. The CDR3 is 15 amino acids. Per germline, CDR1 MNHEY and CDR2 SMNVEV (reference sequence). Here the CDR3 DNA reads TGTGCCAGCAGCCCCATAGCGGGAATCACAGATACGCAGTATTTT. Residues: CASSPIAGITDTQYF.

The table lists this clonotype with a few counts. The CDR3 is CASRDSKNTEAFF. The DNA of the CDR3 is TGTGCCAGCAGGGACAGTAAGAACACTGAAGCTTTCTTT. This rearrangement joins TRBV28 to TRBJ1-1; D is perhaps TRBD1 (6 bases). Trimming stripped 6 bases from V and 1 base from J, with 9 bases between. The CDR3 spans 13 residues. Germline lookup yields CDR1 MDHEN and CDR2 SYDVKM.

The chain recombines TRBV28 with TRBJ1-1; D not certain. V dropped 7 bases and J dropped 3 bases, with 9 bases sitting between them. CDR1 is MDHEN, CDR2 SYDVKM, per germline. The CDR3 is made up of 12 amino acids. The CDR3 nucleotides read TGTGCCAGCACCCTCCCCCACACTGAAGCTTTCTTT. Protein product: CASTLPHTEAFF.

This clonotype occurred once. One end of the junction fails to match germline, which may point to a read error. The rearrangement uses TRBV2 and TRBJ2-2; D could derive from TRBD1 or TRBD2 (5 bases each). Germline loops: CDR1 SNHLY, CDR2 FYNNEI. This CDR3 is built from 13 residues. CDR3 protein: CASNFERDGEPFF. CDR3 bases: TGTGCCAGCAACTTCGAACGGGACGGGGAGCCGTTTTTT.

J is TRBJ2-7 and V is TRBV11-3; the match to TRBD2 covers 11 bases. Germline CDR1 SGHNT, CDR2 YENEEA. V lost 5 bases, J lost 6 bases, and 12 bases stayed unmatched. The CDR3 sequence is 16 residues long. CDR3 bases: TGTGCCAGCAGCCCTACCTTAGCGGGAGGGCCGTCCGAGCAGTACTTC. Residues: CASSPTLAGGPSEQYF.

This clonotype has a handful of counts. The genes are TRBV27 and TRBJ1-1; perhaps TRBD1 as D (6 bases). The CDR3 has 15 amino acids. Germline V gene lookup returns CDR1 MNHEY and CDR2 SMNVEV (reference sequence). Trimming cost V 2 bases and J 4 bases, with 14 bases left between them. The CDR3 here is CASSLSPSRGTEAFF. The DNA for the CDR3 is TGTGCCAGCAGTTTAAGCCCCTCCAGGGGCACTGAAGCTTTCTTT.

This chain links TRBV19 with TRBJ1-5, with a possible D match to TRBD1 (5 bases). CDR1 is LNHDA, CDR2 SQIVND, per germline (reference sequence). V was pared by 2 bases and J by 6 bases, with 23 bases between. This CDR3 is 18 amino acids long. CDR3 sequence reads: CASSISGNTGVRSQPQHF. CDR3 bases: TGTGCCAGTAGTATATCAGGGAACACAGGAGTGAGGAGTCAGCCCCAGCATTTT.

Details on this clonotype: One end of the junction fails to match germline, which may point to a read error. V and J are TRBV27 and TRBJ2-7, with 11 bases fitting TRBD2. From germline, CDR1 is MNHEY and CDR2 SMNVEV (reference sequence). The length of the CDR3 is 14 residues. CDR3 sequence: CVSKGLAGPYEQYF. The DNA for the CDR3 is TGTGTCAGCAAAGGACTAGCGGGCCCCTACGAGCAGTACTTC.

The CDR3 sequence: CSARDPQREGSSTDTQYF. CDR3 DNA: TGCAGTGCTAGAGATCCCCAGCGGGAGGGATCTAGCACAGATACGCAGTATTTT. The genes are TRBV20-1 and TRBJ2-3; 10 positions match TRBD2. Unmatched junction bases numbered 9, after V lost 0 bases and J lost 0 bases. The CDR3 runs to 18 residues. Looked up from germline, CDR1 is DFQATT and CDR2 is SNEGSKA (reference sequence).

This clonotype has only a few counts. V is TRBV20-1 and J is TRBJ1-1, with TRBD1 matching over 10 bases. The V gene end was trimmed by 6 bases and the J gene end by 5 bases; junction bases not matched to a gene: 12. This CDR3 has 15 residues. Germline V gives CDR1 DFQATT, CDR2 SNEGSKA (reference sequence). CDR3 loop: CSARVDRGLGTEAFF. CDR3 sequence (DNA): TGCAGTGCCCGAGTCGACAGGGGGCTTGGTACTGAAGCTTTCTTT.

V gene TRBV5-1 combines with J gene TRBJ2-3; D not certain. Germline lookup yields CDR1 SGHRS and CDR2 YFSETQ. CDR3 length: 15 amino acids. The V end lost 5 bases, the J end lost 0 bases, and 13 bases lay between the germline ends. The CDR3 reads CASRLDGASTDTQYF. CDR3 coding DNA: TGCGCCAGCAGACTGGACGGCGCTAGCACAGATACGCAGTATTTT.

The rearrangement joins TRBV18 to TRBJ1-3, with D possibly TRBD1 on 5 matching bases. Trimming cost V 6 bases and J 7 bases, with 19 bases left between them. CDR1 is KGHSH, CDR2 LQKENI, per germline. This CDR3 contains 15 residues. CDR3 DNA sequence: TGTGCCAGCTCGCCTCGTCAGGGCTCGGTCAACACCATATATTTT. Its translation is CASSPRQGSVNTIYF. Variable domain in full (rest from reference TRBV18 and TRBJ1-3): NAGVMQNPRHLVRRRGQEARLRCSPMKGHSHVYWYRQLPEEGLKFMVYLQKENIIDESGMPKERFSAEFPKEGPSILRIQQVVRGDSAAYFCASSPRQGSVNTIYFGEGSWLTVV.

The rearrangement joins TRBV6-1 to TRBJ2-3; TRBD2 aligns across 13 bases. V shed 5 bases, J shed 4 bases, and the junction held 6 bases outside the gene matches. This CDR3 region has 16 residues. Germline V gene sequence: CDR1 MNHNS, CDR2 SASEGT. CDR3 nucleotides: TGTGCCAGCAGTCCCGGACTAGCGGGAGTCCCAGATACGCAGTATTTT. Its protein is CASSPGLAGVPDTQYF.

The V gene is TRBV14, the J gene TRBJ2-7, with 10 positions matching TRBD2. Trimming removed 1 base from V and 7 bases from J; junction bases left unmatched: 7. This CDR3 has 15 residues. Germline V lookup: CDR1 SGHDN, CDR2 FVKESK. The CDR3 DNA is TGTGCCAGCAGCCAAGTTACTAGCGGGATGAGGGAGCAGTACTTC. It yields the protein CASSQVTSGMREQYF.

V is TRBV28 and J is TRBJ1-1; D is uncertain. Trimming left V 7 bases short and J 4 bases short, with 10 bases between. The CDR3 is 12 amino acids. Germline values: CDR1 MDHEN, CDR2 SYDVKM. The CDR3 nucleotides read TGTGCCAGCACAAGGAGTAGCACTGAAGCTTTCTTT. Translating it yields CASTRSSTEAFF.

J is TRBJ1-5 and V is TRBV12-3 or TRBV12-4; the match to TRBD1 covers 7 bases. V lost 5 bases, J lost 5 bases, and 6 bases stayed unmatched. This CDR3 has 14 residues. The CDR3: CASSGGTVYQPQHF. Written as DNA, the CDR3 is TGTGCCAGCAGTGGTGGGACAGTTTATCAGCCCCAGCATTTT.

This sequence joins TRBV20-1 and TRBJ2-1, with D possibly matching TRBD1 (5 bases). Germline CDR1 DFQATT, CDR2 SNEGSKA (reference sequence). The CDR3 runs to 15 residues. V was clipped by 0 bases and J by 6 bases, with 15 bases between them. For the CDR3, the DNA is TGCAGTGCTAGAGACTTTTCTACAGGTATCAATGAGCAGTTCTTC. Translated: CSARDFSTGINEQFF.

This rearrangement joins TRBV20-1 to TRBJ1-6; D remains ambiguous. V dropped 3 bases and J dropped 6 bases, with 12 bases sitting between them. Looked up from germline, CDR1 is DFQATT and CDR2 is SNEGSKA (reference sequence). This CDR3 region has 14 residues. The CDR3 loop is CSASNRRINSPLHF. The CDR3 nucleotides read TGCAGTGCTAGTAATCGGAGGATTAATTCACCCCTCCACTTT.

The V call is TRBV28, the J call TRBJ1-2, with D possibly being TRBD1 (6 bases). The CDR3 loop spans 13 amino acids. V shed 3 bases and J shed 3 bases, with 8 bases lying between them. Germline V lookup: CDR1 MDHEN, CDR2 SYDVKM. CDR3 in amino acids: CASSLGAYYGYTF. The CDR3 nucleotides read TGTGCCAGCAGTTTGGGGGCTTACTATGGCTACACCTTC.

By sample share, this clonotype is medium-sized (0.01 to 0.1%). The V and J genes are TRBV6-1 and TRBJ1-5; 8 bases agree with TRBD1. After removal of 6 bases from V and 1 base from J, the junction contained 8 bases not matched to a gene. This CDR3 region has 16 residues. Germline CDR1 is MNHNS and CDR2 is SASEGT. The DNA of the CDR3 is TGTGCCAGCAGGAAGGACAGGGCGGGGAGCAATCAGCCCCAGCATTTT. It encodes CASRKDRAGSNQPQHF.

The rearrangement joins TRBV7-9 to TRBJ2-1; 13 positions agree with TRBD2. Germline CDR1 is SEHNR and CDR2 is FQNEAQ (reference sequence). V lost 7 bases, J lost 9 bases, and 18 bases stayed unmatched. The CDR3 is 18 residues long. The CDR3 coding sequence is TGTGCCAGCATATCCCCCAGGTTTGGGACTAGCGGGACTGGTGAGCAGTTCTTC. Its translation is CASISPRFGTSGTGEQFF.

By its share, this clonotype is medium-sized (0.01 to 0.1%). The chain uses TRBV10-1 and TRBJ1-2, with D perhaps matching TRBD1 (6 bases). V was clipped by 6 bases and J by 8 bases, with 22 bases between them. Germline CDR1 reads WNHNN; CDR2 reads SYGVQD (reference sequence). The CDR3 extends over 15 amino acids. CDR3 DNA: TGCGCCAGCAGCGCGCTGAGAGACAGGCAAGGAGGCTACACCTTC. This sequence encodes CASSALRDRQGGYTF.

The chain joins TRBV23-1 to TRBJ2-2; no reliable D call. TRBV23-1 is noted as an ORF with a role that remains uncertain. Deletions cut 4 bases from V and 5 bases from J, with 14 bases between. The CDR3 is 15 residues long. CDR3 sequence reads: CASSPPLRWTGELFF. CDR3 nucleotides: TGCGCCAGCAGTCCCCCCTTACGTTGGACCGGGGAGCTGTTTTTT.

In this sample, this clonotype turned up a few times. The rearrangement links TRBV27 to TRBJ2-5, with D hard to call. The CDR3 extends over 13 amino acids. Germline V gene data show CDR1 as MNHEY and CDR2 as SMNVEV (reference sequence). Trimming shortened V by 6 bases and J by 0 bases, and 8 bases separated the two germline ends. CDR3 DNA sequence: TGTGCCAGCAGGCGACAAGACCAAGAGACCCAGTACTTC. Translated, it gives CASRRQDQETQYF.

CDR3 DNA: TGTGCCAGCAGTTACCGTGGCAGGGCGGAGACCCAGTACTTC. Residues: CASSYRGRAETQYF. The rearrangement uses TRBV6-5 and TRBJ2-5, with D possibly matching TRBD1 (5 bases). V was trimmed by 2 bases and J by 5 bases, leaving 12 bases between them. The CDR3 totals 14 residues. Germline CDR1 and CDR2: MNHEY and SVGAGI.

This clonotype was seen a handful of times. V usage is TRBV10-3 and J usage is TRBJ2-5, with 8 bases matching TRBD2. CDR3 length: 20 amino acids. From germline, CDR1 is ENHRY and CDR2 SYGVKD. V was pared by 2 bases and J by 4 bases, with 21 bases of the junction left unmatched. The CDR3 coding sequence is TGTGCCATCAGTGAGCCAAAGGGACTAGTGAGTCCCAAAGAGGGAGAGACCCAGTACTTC. Its protein product is CAISEPKGLVSPKEGETQYF.

V and J are TRBV7-2 and TRBJ2-7, with D perhaps TRBD2 (6 bases). Trimming pared 1 base from V and 3 bases from J, leaving 16 bases between. CDR1 and CDR2 (germline): SGHTA, FQGNSA. The CDR3 sequence is 16 residues long. The CDR3 nucleotides are TGTGCCAGCAGCTTAGTACCGGGCGGGGAAATCTACGAGCAGTACTTC. Encoded protein: CASSLVPGGEIYEQYF.